This TCR beta chain was observed in a study of response to subunit inactivated influenza vaccine. Study-level findings and limits: Each seasonal flu vaccination may recruit only limited new T cells, authors suggested.

Deletions cut 6 bases from V and 9 bases from J, with 12 bases between. CDR3 length equals 12 residues. Germline V gene data show CDR1 as SGHTA and CDR2 as FQGTGA. TCRdb re-called the RT-PCR reads through MiXCR, storing one row per CDR3 protein. This table has more than 400,000 distinct CDR3 sequences, roughly 11% appearing once. This clonotype has a handful of counts. Its antigen is unidentified. The material sequenced was PBMCs from blood, taken around seven weeks after vaccination. The rearrangement links TRBV7-3 to TRBJ2-1; D unclear. The sequence derives from a man in his forties or fifties who received an inactivated influenza vaccine. The CDR3 region has the DNA TGTGCCAGCAGTATGCAGGATGGTGAGCAGTTCTTC. Protein: CASSMQDGEQFF.